This passage covers 27 T cell receptor beta chains from one sample sequenced in a study of a mutant IDH1 vaccine in newly diagnosed glioma. These receptors have no known antigen. The time point is: week 47, end of study. Topical imiquimod was applied with each vaccine dose, which held 300 ug of mutant IDH1 20-mer peptide. Generated by immunoSEQ multiplex PCR, the TCRdb table keeps only in-frame clones and is missing some. The table shows approximately 37,000 clones, with roughly 82% occurring only once. The sequencing used PBMCs, collected from a glioma patient whose treatment included an IDH1 peptide vaccine. These TCRs come from a man between 18 and 29 years old with glioma. Some clones in this sample may be carry-over from other donors' samples.

This chain uses TRBV30 with TRBJ2-7; tentative D call: TRBD1 (6 bases). Germline assignment: CDR1 GTSNPN and CDR2 SVGIG (reference sequence). Trimming took off 4 bases at V and 3 bases at J, with 16 bases between the two ends. The CDR3 loop spans 14 amino acids. DNA for the CDR3: TGTGCCTGGACCCCGGGACACGGTCTCTACGAGCAGTACTTC. This encodes CAWTPGHGLYEQYF. Full variable domain (remainder filled in from reference TRBV30 and TRBJ2-7): SQTIHQWPATLVQPVGSPLSLECTVEGTSNPNLYWYRQAAGRGLQLLFYSVGIGQISSEVPQNLSASRPQDRQFILSSKKLLLSDSGFYLCAWTPGHGLYEQYFGPGTRLTVT.

The V and J genes are TRBV4-3 and TRBJ2-1; 11 bases match TRBD2. V trimming: 4 bases; J trimming: 5 bases; junction bases outside the gene matches: 4. Per germline, CDR1 LGHNA and CDR2 YSLEER. This CDR3 spans 15 amino acids. CDR3 nucleotides: TGCGCCAGCAGCCCGGGACTAGCGGACCACAATGAGCAGTTCTTC. Translating gives CASSPGLADHNEQFF.

V usage is TRBV21-1 and J usage is TRBJ1-5; the table names TRBD1, a call not compared with the DNA. TRBV21-1 is designated a pseudogene. CDR3 length equals 15 residues. The CDR3 DNA reads as TGTGCCAGCACCCCGACAGGGATGTGGCTTCAGCCCCAGCATTTT. This translates into CASTPTGMWLQPQHF.

V gene TRBV30 combines with J gene TRBJ2-7; D ambiguous. The CDR3 has 13 amino acids. Trimming shortened V by 4 bases and J by 2 bases, and 12 bases separated the two germline ends. Germline V gene lookup returns CDR1 GTSNPN and CDR2 SVGIG (reference sequence). The CDR3 nucleotides are TGTGCCTGGACACCATCCTCTCCCTACGAGCAGTACTTC. Protein: CAWTPSSPYEQYF.

This sequence joins TRBV7-2 and TRBJ2-7; D may be TRBD1 (6 bases). CDR3 size: 14 residues. V lost 5 bases to trimming and J lost 4 bases, with 15 bases between them. Per the germline V gene, CDR1 is SGHTA and CDR2 is FQGNSA. The CDR3 DNA is TGTGCCAGCAGCCTCGGGACACCTTTTTACGAGCAGTACTTC. Translating gives CASSLGTPFYEQYF.

The table lists this clone with a count of one. The chain couples TRBV18 to TRBJ1-2; D gene unclear. The V end was cut by 3 bases, the J end by 2 bases, with 10 bases between. This CDR3 has 14 amino acids. In germline, CDR1 is KGHSH, CDR2 LQKENI. CDR3 sequence: CASSPRGGNYGYTF. In DNA form, the CDR3 reads TGTGCCAGCTCACCTAGAGGCGGCAACTATGGCTACACCTTC.

This clone was observed a single time. The genes are TRBV5-1 and TRBJ2-7, with 8 bases aligning to TRBD1. Germline trimming cut 4 bases from V and 4 bases from J; bases unmatched to any gene: 4. The CDR3 length is 13 residues. The germline CDR1 and CDR2 sequences are SGHRS and YFSETQ. Written as DNA, the CDR3 is TGCGCCAGCAGCCGGGACAGGATATACGAGCAGTACTTC. Protein product: CASSRDRIYEQYF. The variable domain in full, completed from reference TRBV5-1 and TRBJ2-7, reads KAGVTQTPRYLIKTRGQQVTLSCSPISGHRSVSWYQQTPGQGLQFLFEYFSETQRNKGNFPGRFSGRQFSNSRSEMNVSTLELGDSALYLCASSRDRIYEQYFGPGTRLTVT.

This sequence joins TRBV6-5 and TRBJ1-1, with D unclear. CDR3 length equals 14 residues. V was cut by 5 bases and J by 1 base, with 11 bases left in between. Germline assignment: CDR1 MNHEY and CDR2 SVGAGI. CDR3 DNA: TGTGCCAGCAGTCTAGCCTCCTCGAACACTGAAGCTTTCTTT. Encoded protein: CASSLASSNTEAFF.

This chain joins TRBV30 and TRBJ1-2, with D perhaps TRBD1 (6 bases). In germline, CDR1 is GTSNPN, CDR2 SVGIG (reference sequence). Trimming took off 1 base at V and 7 bases at J, with 7 bases between the two ends. The CDR3 loop spans 11 amino acids. The CDR3 loop is CAWSEGVGYTF. For the CDR3, the DNA is TGTGCCTGGAGTGAGGGGGTTGGCTACACCTTC. Full variable domain (outside the CDR3, taken from reference TRBV30 and TRBJ1-2): SQTIHQWPATLVQPVGSPLSLECTVEGTSNPNLYWYRQAAGRGLQLLFYSVGIGQISSEVPQNLSASRPQDRQFILSSKKLLLSDSGFYLCAWSEGVGYTFGSGTRLTVV.

The rearrangement uses TRBV4-3 and TRBJ2-1, with TRBD1 matching 10 bases. V was clipped by 4 bases and J by 8 bases; unmatched bases: 2. Germline V CDR1 and CDR2: LGHNA, YSLEER. The CDR3 contains 13 residues. Written as DNA, the CDR3 is TGCGCCAGCAGCCGACAGGGGGCTGATGAGCAGTTCTTC. Residues: CASSRQGADEQFF.

The CDR3 nucleotides read TGCAGCGTTCTCTACAGGGCCATCCAAGAGACCCAGTACTTC. Residues: CSVLYRAIQETQYF. V is TRBV29-1 and J is TRBJ2-5, with a weak D call TRBD1 (6 bases). Germline lookup yields CDR1 SQVTM and CDR2 ANQGSEA. The CDR3 sequence is 14 residues long. Trimming took 5 bases from V and 1 from J, leaving 14 bases between them.

The chain has TRBV20-1 and TRBJ2-5; D gene ambiguous. The length of the CDR3 is 11 residues. CDR1 and CDR2 from the germline V gene are DFQATT and SNEGSKA (reference sequence). Trimming pared 3 bases from V and 5 bases from J, leaving 7 bases between. This CDR3 reads CSARPGETQYF. The CDR3, as DNA: TGCAGTGCTAGGCCCGGGGAGACCCAGTACTTC.

This rearrangement joins TRBV27 to TRBJ1-1; D unclear. This CDR3 has 12 residues. Deletions cut 2 bases from V and 1 base from J, with 2 bases between. Germline V gene data show CDR1 as MNHEY and CDR2 as SMNVEV (reference sequence). CDR3 residues: CASSLPNTEAFF. The CDR3 DNA reads as TGTGCCAGCAGTTTACCGAACACTGAAGCTTTCTTT.

This clone has more than one count but fewer than ten. The chain recombines TRBV6-5 with TRBJ2-1; 7 positions match TRBD2. The CDR3 totals 14 residues. V was clipped by 7 bases and J by 6 bases; unmatched bases: 9. Per the germline V gene, CDR1 is MNHEY and CDR2 is SVGAGI. In DNA, the CDR3 is TGTGCCAGCAAATTACCGGGAGGCCGCAATGAGCAGTTCTTC. Protein sequence: CASKLPGGRNEQFF.

This clone turned up a few times. V gene TRBV30 combines with J gene TRBJ1-5; D not certain. The ends were cut back, 2 bases at V and 1 base at J, with 6 bases in the middle. The CDR3 extends over 13 amino acids. Germline loops: CDR1 GTSNPN, CDR2 SVGIG (reference sequence). Here the CDR3 reads CAWSSSSNQPQHF. CDR3 DNA sequence: TGTGCCTGGAGTTCATCGAGCAATCAGCCCCAGCATTTT.

V gene TRBV30 combines with J gene TRBJ1-2; D may be TRBD1 (6 bases). This CDR3 spans 12 amino acids. Trimming cost V 3 bases and J 6 bases, with 11 bases left between them. Per germline, CDR1 GTSNPN and CDR2 SVGIG (reference sequence). CDR3 protein: CAWSSTGDGYTF. The CDR3 bases are TGTGCCTGGAGCTCGACAGGAGATGGCTACACCTTC.

CDR3 region: CASSSGQRSSYEQYF. The CDR3 region has the DNA TGCGCCAGCAGCTCGGGACAGAGGAGCTCCTACGAGCAGTACTTC. The rearrangement joins TRBV5-1 to TRBJ2-7; TRBD1 agrees at 7 bases. This CDR3 is built from 15 residues. Germline CDR1 and CDR2: SGHRS and YFSETQ. With V trimmed by 3 bases and J by 0 bases, 6 bases remained unmatched.

This chain links TRBV4-1 with TRBJ1-5; 7 positions match TRBD1. Germline CDR1 is MGHRA and CDR2 is YSYEKL. Losses at the gene ends were 1 base for V and 5 bases for J; bases not matched to a gene: 8. The CDR3 covers 16 residues. The CDR3 reads CASSQGDGTDYQPQHF. The DNA for the CDR3 is TGCGCCAGCAGCCAAGGGGACGGGACAGATTATCAGCCCCAGCATTTT.

The V gene is TRBV5-1, the J gene TRBJ2-7, with 7 bases lining up with TRBD2. J was trimmed by 3 bases and V by 4 bases; bases with no gene match: 4. There are 13 residues in the CDR3. The germline CDR1 and CDR2 sequences are SGHRS and YFSETQ. CDR3 nucleotides: TGCGCCAGCAGCCTTCTAGCGGACTACGAGCAGTACTTC. Translated: CASSLLADYEQYF.

This clone has only a few counts. The chain combines TRBV12-5 with TRBJ1-5; D remains ambiguous. Trimming removed 2 bases at V and 6 bases at J, with 2 bases between. Germline V gene lookup returns CDR1 LGHNT and CDR2 FRNRAP. The CDR3 runs 11 residues. The CDR3 nucleotides are TGTGCTAGTGGTTTGTCTCAGCCCCAGCATTTT. Protein product: CASGLSQPQHF.

The V and J genes are TRBV9 and TRBJ2-2; 7 nucleotides agree with TRBD1. Germline V CDR1 and CDR2: SGDLS, YYNGEE. Losses at the gene ends were 0 bases for V and 2 bases for J; bases not matched to a gene: 1. The CDR3 is 15 residues long. The CDR3 DNA sequence: TGTGCCAGCAGCGTAGGACAGGGAAACACCGGGGAGCTGTTTTTT. This translates into CASSVGQGNTGELFF.

The chain couples TRBV4-3 to TRBJ1-4; TRBD1 agrees at 9 bases. CDR1 LGHNA and CDR2 YSLEER come from the germline V gene. V dropped 4 bases and J dropped 10; count of bases not matched to a gene: 1. The CDR3 has 12 residues. CDR3 in amino acids: CASSLTGGKLFF. The CDR3 region has the DNA TGCGCCAGCAGCCTGACAGGGGGAAAACTGTTTTTT.

The genes are TRBV13 and TRBJ1-1; possible D gene TRBD1, 6 bases. The CDR3 is 12 residues long. Per germline, CDR1 PRHDT and CDR2 FYEKMQ (reference sequence). V was trimmed by 8 bases and J by 8 bases, leaving 15 bases between them. The CDR3 here is CASGAQGPEAFF. CDR3 bases: TGTGCCAGCGGAGCACAGGGACCCGAAGCTTTCTTT. The full variable domain, completed using reference TRBV13 and TRBJ1-1, is AAGVIQSPRHLIKEKRETATLKCYPIPRHDTVYWYQQGPGQDPQFLISFYEKMQSDKGSIPDRFSAQQFSDYHSELNMSSLELGDSALYFCASGAQGPEAFFGQGTRLTVV.

In this sample, this clone turned up a few times. Here the CDR3 DNA reads TGTGCCAGCAGCCCGGACAGTAATCAGCCCCAGCATTTT. As protein: CASSPDSNQPQHF. The rearrangement joins TRBV7-2 to TRBJ1-5, with D maybe TRBD1 (6 bases). The germline gives CDR1 SGHTA, CDR2 FQGNSA. The CDR3 contains 13 residues. V lost 5 bases and J 4 bases, leaving 9 bases between the germline ends.

In this sample, this clone turned up once. The rearrangement uses TRBV29-1 and TRBJ1-1; D is unresolved. Between the trimmed V and J ends, which lost 6 bases and 7 bases, there was a span of 15 bases. Germline CDR1 is SQVTM and CDR2 is ANQGSEA. The CDR3 has 12 amino acids. Written as DNA, the CDR3 is TGCAGCGTCGCCTTGAGTCGGGGTGAAGCTTTCTTT. Protein product: CSVALSRGEAFF. The whole variable domain, filled in from reference TRBV29-1 and TRBJ1-1, reads SAVISQKPSRDICQRGTSLTIQCQVDSQVTMMFWYRQQPGQSLTLIATANQGSEATYESGFVIDKFPISRPNLTFSTLTVSNMSPEDSSIYLCSVALSRGEAFFGQGTRLTVV.

J is TRBJ2-1 and V is TRBV7-2, with D maybe TRBD2 (6 bases). Germline CDR1 reads SGHTA; CDR2 reads FQGNSA. Trimming stripped 2 bases from V and 15 bases from J, with 11 bases between. This CDR3 is built from 11 residues. CDR3 nucleotide sequence: TGTGCCAGCAGCTTATCCGGGGGACGGTTCTTC. Protein: CASSLSGGRFF.

V is TRBV2 and J is TRBJ1-2, with a tentative D call TRBD1 (5 bases). Between the trimmed V and J ends, which lost 6 bases and 8 bases, there was a span of 13 bases. The CDR3 contains 12 residues. Germline CDR1 and CDR2: SNHLY and FYNNEI. Here the CDR3 reads CASRRGVWGYTF. The DNA for the CDR3 is TGTGCCAGCAGGAGGGGAGTGTGGGGCTACACCTTC.